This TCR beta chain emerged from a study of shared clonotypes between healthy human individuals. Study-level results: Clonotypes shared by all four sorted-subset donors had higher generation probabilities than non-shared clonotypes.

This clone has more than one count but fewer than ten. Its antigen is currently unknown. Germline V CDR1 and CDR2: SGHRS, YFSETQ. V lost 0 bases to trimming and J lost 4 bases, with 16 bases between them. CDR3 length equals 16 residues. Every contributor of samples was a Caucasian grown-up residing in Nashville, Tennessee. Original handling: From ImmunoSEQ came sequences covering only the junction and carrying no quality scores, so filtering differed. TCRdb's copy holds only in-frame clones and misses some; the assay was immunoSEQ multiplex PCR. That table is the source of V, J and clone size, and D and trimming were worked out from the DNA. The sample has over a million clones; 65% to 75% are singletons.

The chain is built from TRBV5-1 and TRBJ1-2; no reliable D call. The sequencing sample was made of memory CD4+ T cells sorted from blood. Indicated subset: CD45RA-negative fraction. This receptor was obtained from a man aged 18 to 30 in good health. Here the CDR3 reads CASSLEASTSSYGYTF. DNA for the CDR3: TGCGCCAGCAGCTTGGAAGCTTCAACCTCAAGCTATGGCTACACCTTC.